A selection of T cell receptor beta chains follows, all from one sample in a study of radiation and T cells in renal cell carcinoma. The data were produced by immunoSEQ multiplex PCR, yet TCRdb's version contains in-frame clones alone and is incomplete. Of more than 75,000 clones in the sample, 82% were seen once. Sequences were derived from blood, sampled from a patient whose treatment included radiotherapy and nephrectomy. The receptors originated from a man between 60 and 75 years old with renal cell carcinoma. The CDR3 runs from the conserved cysteine through the conserved F or W. Each record gives: V gene, J gene, D gene, clone size, CDR3 protein, CDR3 DNA. A D gene is named only where the DNA matches it firmly. Some rows have no size entry. The others give once, few or many, or a class for an expanded clone.

TRBV9,TRBJ2-2,NA,NA,CASSVGGTNTGELFF,TGTGCCAGCAGCGTAGGCGGGACAAACACCGGGGAGCTGTTTTTT
TRBV5-1,TRBJ2-1,TRBD1,NA,CASSRGTGNSNEQFF,TGCGCCAGCAGTCGTGGGACAGGGAACTCCAATGAGCAGTTCTTC
TRBV4-2,TRBJ1-2,NA,NA,CASSQESQGGGYTF,TGTGCCAGCAGCCAAGAGTCACAGGGAGGTGGCTACACCTTC
TRBV4-1,TRBJ2-3,NA,NA,CASSVRDFYSTDTQYF,TGCGCCAGCAGCGTCCGGGACTTTTATAGCACAGATACGCAGTATTTT
TRBV5-4,TRBJ2-3,NA,NA,CASSSTYAPGSADTQYF,TGTGCCAGCAGCTCGACCTATGCCCCTGGCTCGGCAGATACGCAGTATTTT
TRBV2,TRBJ2-2,NA,NA,CASRAAPNTGELFF,TGTGCCAGCAGGGCAGCGCCGAACACCGGGGAGCTGTTTTTT
TRBV7-6,TRBJ1-2,NA,NA,CASSPASGAGIYGYTF,TGTGCCAGCAGCCCCGCCAGTGGGGCAGGGATCTATGGCTACACCTTC
TRBV4-1,TRBJ2-1,TRBD2,NA,CASSQGTSGSNEQFF,TGCGCCAGCAGCCAAGGGACTAGCGGGAGCAATGAGCAGTTCTTC
TRBV15,TRBJ2-5,TRBD2,once,CATSRVASRGETQYF,TGTGCCACCAGCAGAGTGGCCTCGCGGGGGGAGACCCAGTACTTC
TRBV5-8,TRBJ2-3,NA,NA,CASSLLRERDVRDTQYF,TGTGCCAGCAGCTTGTTGCGGGAACGGGATGTTAGGGATACGCAGTATTTT
TRBV4-1,TRBJ2-7,TRBD2,once,CASSQDHPSGIVYEQYF,TGCGCCAGCAGCCAAGACCATCCTAGCGGGATCGTCTACGAGCAGTACTTC
TRBV4-2,TRBJ2-3,TRBD2,NA,CASSQVGTSGRAGGTDTQYF,TGTGCCAGCAGCCAGGTTGGGACTAGCGGGAGGGCCGGAGGCACAGATACGCAGTATTTT
TRBV19,TRBJ2-6,NA,NA,CASSSVLFSSLAGANVLTF,TGTGCCAGTAGTTCCGTCCTTTTCAGCTCGTTGGCCGGGGCCAACGTCCTGACTTTC
TRBV9,TRBJ2-3,TRBD2,once,CASSAGLGRTDTQYF,TGTGCCAGCAGCGCGGGACTAGGCCGCACAGATACGCAGTATTTT
TRBV6-1,TRBJ2-7,TRBD2,once,CASSEREGQYEQYF,TGTGCCAGCAGTGAGCGGGAGGGCCAATACGAGCAGTACTTC